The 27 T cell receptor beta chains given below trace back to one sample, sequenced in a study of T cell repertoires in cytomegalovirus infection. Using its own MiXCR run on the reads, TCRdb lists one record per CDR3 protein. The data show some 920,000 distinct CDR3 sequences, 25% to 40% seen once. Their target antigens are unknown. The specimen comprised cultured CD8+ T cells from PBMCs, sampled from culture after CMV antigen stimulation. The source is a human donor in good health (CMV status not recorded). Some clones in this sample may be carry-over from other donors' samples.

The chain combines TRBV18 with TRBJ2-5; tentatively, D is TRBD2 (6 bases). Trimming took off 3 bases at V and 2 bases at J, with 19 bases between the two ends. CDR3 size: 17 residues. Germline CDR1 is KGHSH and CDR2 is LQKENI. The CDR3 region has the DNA TGTGCCAGCTCACCGTGGGACGGGAGAGGGTATCAAGAGACCCAGTACTTC. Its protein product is CASSPWDGRGYQETQYF.

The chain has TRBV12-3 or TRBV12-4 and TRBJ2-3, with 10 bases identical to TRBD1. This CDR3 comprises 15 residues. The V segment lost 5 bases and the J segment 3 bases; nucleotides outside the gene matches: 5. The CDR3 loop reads CASSRSGQGTDTQYF. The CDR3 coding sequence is TGTGCCAGCAGTCGATCGGGACAGGGGACAGATACGCAGTATTTT.

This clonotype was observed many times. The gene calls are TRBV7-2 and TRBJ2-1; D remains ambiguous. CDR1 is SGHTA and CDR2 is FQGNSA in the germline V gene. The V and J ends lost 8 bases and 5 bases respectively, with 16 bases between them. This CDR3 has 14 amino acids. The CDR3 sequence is CASRWLDLDNEQFF. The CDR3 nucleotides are TGTGCCAGCCGCTGGCTGGATTTAGACAATGAGCAGTTCTTC.

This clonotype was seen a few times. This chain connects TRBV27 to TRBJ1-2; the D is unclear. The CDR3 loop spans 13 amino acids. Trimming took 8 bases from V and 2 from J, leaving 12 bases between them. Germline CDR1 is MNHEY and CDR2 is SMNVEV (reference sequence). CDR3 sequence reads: CASGSGLNYGYTF. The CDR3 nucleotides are TGTGCCAGCGGTTCCGGGTTGAACTATGGCTACACCTTC.

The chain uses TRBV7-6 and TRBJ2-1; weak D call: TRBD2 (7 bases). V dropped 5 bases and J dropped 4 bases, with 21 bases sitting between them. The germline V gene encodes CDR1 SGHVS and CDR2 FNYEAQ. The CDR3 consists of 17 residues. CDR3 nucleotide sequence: TGTGCCAGCAGCCCCCGGAGAAGGGGGGGGGTTTACAATGAGCAGTTCTTC. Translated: CASSPRRRGGVYNEQFF.

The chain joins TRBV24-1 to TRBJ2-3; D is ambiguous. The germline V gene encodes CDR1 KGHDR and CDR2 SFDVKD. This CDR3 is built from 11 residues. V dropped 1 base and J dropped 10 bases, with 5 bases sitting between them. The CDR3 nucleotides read TGTGCCACCAGTGATTTAAGGTCGCAGTATTTT. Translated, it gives CATSDLRSQYF.

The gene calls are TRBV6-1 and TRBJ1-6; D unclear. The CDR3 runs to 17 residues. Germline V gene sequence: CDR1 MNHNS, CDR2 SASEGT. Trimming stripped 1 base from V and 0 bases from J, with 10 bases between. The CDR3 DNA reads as TGTGCCAGCAGTGAAGTCCACGATAGCTCCTATAATTCACCCCTCCACTTT. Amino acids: CASSEVHDSSYNSPLHF.

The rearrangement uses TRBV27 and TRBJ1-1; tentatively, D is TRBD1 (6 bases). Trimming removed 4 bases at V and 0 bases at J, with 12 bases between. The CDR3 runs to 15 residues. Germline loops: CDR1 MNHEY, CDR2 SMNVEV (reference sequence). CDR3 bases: TGTGCCAGCAGTTGGATAGGGGGGATGAACACTGAAGCTTTCTTT. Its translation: CASSWIGGMNTEAFF.

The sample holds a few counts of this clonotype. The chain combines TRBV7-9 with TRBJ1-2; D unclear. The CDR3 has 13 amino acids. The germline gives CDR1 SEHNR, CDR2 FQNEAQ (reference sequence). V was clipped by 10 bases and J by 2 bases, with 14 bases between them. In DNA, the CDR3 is TGTGCCATGACCTCGGCCAGAAACTATGGCTACACCTTC. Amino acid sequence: CAMTSARNYGYTF.

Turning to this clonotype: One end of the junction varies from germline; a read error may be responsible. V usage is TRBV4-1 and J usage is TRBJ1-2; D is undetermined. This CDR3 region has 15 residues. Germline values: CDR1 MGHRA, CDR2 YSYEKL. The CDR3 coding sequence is TGCACCAGCAGCCAAGATTCGACAACTAACTATGGCTACACCTTC. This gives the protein CTSSQDSTTNYGYTF.

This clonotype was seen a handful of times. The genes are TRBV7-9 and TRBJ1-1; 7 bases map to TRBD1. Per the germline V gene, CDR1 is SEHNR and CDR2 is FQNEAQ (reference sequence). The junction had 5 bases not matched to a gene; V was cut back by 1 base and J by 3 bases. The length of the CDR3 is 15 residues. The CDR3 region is CASSLVGGADTEAFF. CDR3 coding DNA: TGTGCCAGCAGCTTAGTAGGGGGCGCCGACACTGAAGCTTTCTTT.

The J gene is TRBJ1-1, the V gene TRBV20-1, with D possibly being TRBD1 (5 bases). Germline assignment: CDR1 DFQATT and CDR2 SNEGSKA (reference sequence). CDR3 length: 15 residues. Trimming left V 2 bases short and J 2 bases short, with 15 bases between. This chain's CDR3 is CSARLGDPGNTEAFF. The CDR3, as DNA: TGCAGTGCTAGACTCGGGGACCCCGGAAACACTGAAGCTTTCTTT.

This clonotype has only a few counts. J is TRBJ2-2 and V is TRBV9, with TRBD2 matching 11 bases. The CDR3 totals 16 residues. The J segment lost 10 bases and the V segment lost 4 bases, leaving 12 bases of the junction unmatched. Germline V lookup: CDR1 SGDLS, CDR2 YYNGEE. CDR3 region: CASSLAGLAVYEELFF. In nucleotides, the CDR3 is TGTGCCAGCAGCCTCGCGGGACTAGCGGTTTACGAGGAGCTGTTTTTT.

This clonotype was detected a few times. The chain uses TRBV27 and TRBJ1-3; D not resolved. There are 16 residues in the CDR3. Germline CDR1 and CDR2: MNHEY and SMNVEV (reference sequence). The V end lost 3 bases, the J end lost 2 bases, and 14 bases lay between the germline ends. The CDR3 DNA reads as TGTGCCAGCAGTTTTAGCCCCCCAAGAACTGGAAACACCATATATTTT. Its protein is CASSFSPPRTGNTIYF.

CDR3 sequence: CASSQDETATYTDTQYF. The CDR3 coding sequence is TGTGCCAGCAGCCAAGATGAAACAGCAACATACACAGATACGCAGTATTTT. The chain has TRBV14 and TRBJ2-3; D remains ambiguous. The CDR3 loop spans 17 amino acids. The germline CDR1 and CDR2 sequences are SGHDN and FVKESK. Trimming left V 0 bases short and J 2 bases short, with 15 bases between. The whole variable domain, filled in from reference TRBV14 and TRBJ2-3, reads EAGVTQFPSHSVIEKGQTVTLRCDPISGHDNLYWYRRVMGKEIKFLLHFVKESKQDESGMPNNRFLAERTGGTYSTLKVQPAELEDSGVYFCASSQDETATYTDTQYFGPGTRLTVL.

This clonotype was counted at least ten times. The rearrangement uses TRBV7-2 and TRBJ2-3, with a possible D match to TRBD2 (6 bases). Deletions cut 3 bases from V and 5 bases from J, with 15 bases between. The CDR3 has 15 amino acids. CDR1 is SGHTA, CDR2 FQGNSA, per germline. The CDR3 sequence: CASSFHGQGGDTQYF. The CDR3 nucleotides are TGTGCCAGCAGCTTTCATGGCCAGGGAGGAGATACGCAGTATTTT.

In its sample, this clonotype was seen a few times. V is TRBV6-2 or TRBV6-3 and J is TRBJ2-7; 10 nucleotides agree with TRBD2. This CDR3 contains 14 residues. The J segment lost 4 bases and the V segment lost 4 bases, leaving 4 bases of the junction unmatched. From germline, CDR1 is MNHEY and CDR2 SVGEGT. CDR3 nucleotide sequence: TGTGCCAGCAGTTCCGGGACTAGCGTATACGAGCAGTACGTC. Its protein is CASSSGTSVYEQYV.

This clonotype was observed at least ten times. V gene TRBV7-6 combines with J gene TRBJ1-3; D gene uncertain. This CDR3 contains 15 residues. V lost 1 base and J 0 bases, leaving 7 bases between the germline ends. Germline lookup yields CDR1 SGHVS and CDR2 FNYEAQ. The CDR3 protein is CASSLGGNSGNTIYF. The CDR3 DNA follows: TGTGCCAGCAGCTTAGGCGGCAACTCTGGAAACACCATATATTTT.

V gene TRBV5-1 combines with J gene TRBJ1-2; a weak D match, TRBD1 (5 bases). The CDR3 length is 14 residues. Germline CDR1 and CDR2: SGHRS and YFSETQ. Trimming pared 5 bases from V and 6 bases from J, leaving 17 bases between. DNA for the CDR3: TGCGCCAGCAGAGTATACAGGCAGGTGGATGGCTACACCTTC. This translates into CASRVYRQVDGYTF.

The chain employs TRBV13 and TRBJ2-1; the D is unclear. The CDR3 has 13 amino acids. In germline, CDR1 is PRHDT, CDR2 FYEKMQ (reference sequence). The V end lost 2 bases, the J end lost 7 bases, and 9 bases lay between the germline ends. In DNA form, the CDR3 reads TGTGCCAGCAGCTTAAGGGTCCTTAATGAGCAGTTCTTC. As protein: CASSLRVLNEQFF. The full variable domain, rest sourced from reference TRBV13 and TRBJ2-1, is AAGVIQSPRHLIKEKRETATLKCYPIPRHDTVYWYQQGPGQDPQFLISFYEKMQSDKGSIPDRFSAQQFSDYHSELNMSSLELGDSALYFCASSLRVLNEQFFGPGTRLTVL.

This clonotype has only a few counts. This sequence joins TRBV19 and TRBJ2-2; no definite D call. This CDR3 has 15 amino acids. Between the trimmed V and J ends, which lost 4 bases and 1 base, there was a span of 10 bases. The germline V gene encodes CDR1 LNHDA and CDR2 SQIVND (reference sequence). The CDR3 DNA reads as TGTGCCAGTAGTAAAGCTGACTGGAACACCGGGGAGCTGTTTTTT. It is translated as CASSKADWNTGELFF.

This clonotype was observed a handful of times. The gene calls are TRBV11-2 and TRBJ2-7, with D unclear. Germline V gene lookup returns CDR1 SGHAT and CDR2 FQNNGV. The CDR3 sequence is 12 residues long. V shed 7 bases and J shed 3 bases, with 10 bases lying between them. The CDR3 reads CASTSFDYEQYF. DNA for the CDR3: TGTGCCAGCACCTCCTTCGACTACGAGCAGTACTTC.

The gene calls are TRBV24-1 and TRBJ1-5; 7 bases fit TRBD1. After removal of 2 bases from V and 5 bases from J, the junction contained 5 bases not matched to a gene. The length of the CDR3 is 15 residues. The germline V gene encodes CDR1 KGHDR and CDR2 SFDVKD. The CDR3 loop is CATSDSTTGHQPQHF. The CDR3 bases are TGTGCCACCAGTGATTCGACGACAGGGCATCAGCCCCAGCATTTT.

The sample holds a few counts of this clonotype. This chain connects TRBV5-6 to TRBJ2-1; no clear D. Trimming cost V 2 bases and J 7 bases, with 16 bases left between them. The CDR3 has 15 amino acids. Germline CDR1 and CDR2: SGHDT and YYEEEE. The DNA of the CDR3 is TGTGCCAGCAGCTTAGTGGTGTACTTAGGGAATGAGCAGTTCTTC. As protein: CASSLVVYLGNEQFF.

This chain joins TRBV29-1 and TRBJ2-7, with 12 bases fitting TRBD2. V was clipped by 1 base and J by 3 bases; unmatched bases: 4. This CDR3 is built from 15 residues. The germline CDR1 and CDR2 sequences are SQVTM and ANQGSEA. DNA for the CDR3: TGCAGCGTTGAAGGACTAGCGGGGGAGCTCTACGAGCAGTACGTC. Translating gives CSVEGLAGELYEQYV.

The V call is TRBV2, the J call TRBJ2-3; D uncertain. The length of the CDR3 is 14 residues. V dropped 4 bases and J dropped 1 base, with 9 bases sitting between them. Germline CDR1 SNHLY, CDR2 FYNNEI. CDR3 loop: CASSGSRGTDTQYF. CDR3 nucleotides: TGTGCCAGCAGTGGCTCCCGCGGCACAGATACGCAGTATTTT. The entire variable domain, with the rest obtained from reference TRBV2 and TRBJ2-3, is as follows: EPEVTQTPSHQVTQMGQEVILRCVPISNHLYFYWYRQILGQKVEFLVSFYNNEISEKSEIFDDQFSVERPDGSNFTLKIRSTKLEDSAMYFCASSGSRGTDTQYFGPGTRLTVL.

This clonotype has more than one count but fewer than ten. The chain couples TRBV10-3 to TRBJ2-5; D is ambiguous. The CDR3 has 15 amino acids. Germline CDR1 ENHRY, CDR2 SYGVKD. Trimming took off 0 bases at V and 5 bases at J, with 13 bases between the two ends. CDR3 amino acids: CAISESPKNGETQYF. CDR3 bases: TGTGCCATCAGTGAGTCCCCTAAGAACGGGGAGACCCAGTACTTC.